This T cell receptor (beta chain) emerged from a study of cytomegalovirus exposure and HLA in healthy donors. General observations from the study: Of the V segments, some could not be distinguished, including TRBV6-2 and TRBV6-3, and were excluded.

CDR3 length: 16 residues. The junction had 4 bases not matched to a gene; V was cut back by 5 bases and J by 0 bases. Germline V gene data show CDR1 as LNHDA and CDR2 as SQIVND (reference sequence). Primers for the PCR totalled 60 Vbeta and 13 Jbeta. Data came from immunoSEQ multiplex PCR; TCRdb stores just in-frame clones and leaves some out. The sample shows about 67,000 clones, 80% to 90% of them seen only once. Remarks on this clone: Its antigen is currently unknown.

This chain uses TRBV19 with TRBJ1-4; 9 positions match TRBD1. The sample consisted of PBMCs. The receptor's source is a woman aged 30 to 39 in good health and CMV-seropositive. CDR3 protein: CASSQDRGSTNEKLFF. In DNA, the CDR3 is TGTGCCAGTAGTCAGGACAGGGGTTCAACTAATGAAAAACTGTTTTTT.